This TCR beta chain was captured in a study of blood T cells in healthy people across ages. For the second PCR, which ran for about 7 to 11 cycles, a sample-barcoded 5' primer and a J-beta primer mix were used. TCRdb re-called the 5' RACE reads with MiXCR, one entry per CDR3 protein. This table holds roughly 1.4 million distinct CDR3 sequences, approximately 63% found once. The source of this sequence is a man aged 18 to 29 in good health. The sequencing input was blood.

The CDR3 DNA sequence: TGTGCCAGCAGTGAATCGGGCAACCCCACAGATACGCAGTATTTT. Amino acids: CASSESGNPTDTQYF. This rearrangement joins TRBV6-1 to TRBJ2-3; D is unresolved. Germline CDR1 is MNHNS and CDR2 is SASEGT. The CDR3 is 15 residues long. Trimming left V 2 bases short and J 2 bases short, with 11 bases between.